The next 26 T cell receptor beta chains were all read from a single sample in a study of molecular identifiers for immune sequencing clone quantification. Using its own MiXCR run on the PCR reads, TCRdb lists one record per CDR3 protein. The sample has roughly 630,000 distinct CDR3 sequences; about 25% are singletons. The sample was naive CD8+ T cells from blood, with Jurkat cell RNA spiked in. Noted subset: FACS-sorted CD8+CD4-CCR7+CD45RA+ naive T cells. The receptors originated from a human donor in good health. Some libraries in this study had Jurkat cell RNA spiked in.

This clonotype has a handful of counts. J is TRBJ1-1 and V is TRBV27; D ambiguous. CDR3 length equals 12 residues. The germline CDR1 and CDR2 sequences are MNHEY and SMNVEV (reference sequence). Trimming shortened V by 3 bases and J by 8 bases, and 10 bases separated the two germline ends. The CDR3 spells CASSFDGQEAFF. CDR3 nucleotide sequence: TGTGCCAGCAGTTTTGATGGCCAGGAAGCTTTCTTT.

This clonotype was counted between two and nine times. The V call is TRBV5-6, the J call TRBJ2-5, with D uncertain. CDR1 and CDR2 (germline): SGHDT, YYEEEE. The CDR3 runs 15 residues. Trimming took 0 bases from V and 4 from J, leaving 13 bases between them. CDR3 in amino acids: CASSLDRYGLETQYF. The CDR3 nucleotides read TGTGCCAGCAGCTTGGATAGATATGGTTTAGAGACCCAGTACTTC. Looking up the rest from reference TRBV5-6 and TRBJ2-5 gives the full variable domain: DAGVTQSPTHLIKTRGQQVTLRCSPKSGHDTVSWYQQALGQGPQFIFQYYEEEERQRGNFPDRFSGHQFPNYSSELNVNALLLGDSALYLCASSLDRYGLETQYFGPGTRLLVL.

In the case of this clonotype: A single base separates this from a much larger clone, so it may be a read error. The chain has TRBV6-2 or TRBV6-3 and TRBJ1-1; D perhaps matches TRBD1 (5 bases). Germline values: CDR1 MNHEY, CDR2 SVGEGT. The CDR3 length is 19 residues. Here the CDR3 reads CASGYSLTGTLISNTEAFF. DNA for the CDR3: TGTGCCAGCGGTTACTCACTCACAGGAACCTTGATCTCGAACACTGAAGCTTTCTTT.

This clonotype was observed at least ten times. This sequence joins TRBV5-4 and TRBJ2-2; 7 positions agree with TRBD2. This CDR3 comprises 16 residues. Germline values: CDR1 SGHNT, CDR2 YYREEE (reference sequence). The junction had 8 bases not matched to a gene; V was cut back by 3 bases and J by 3 bases. The CDR3 region has the DNA TGTGCCAGCAGCTATGCCGGGACTATGTACACCGGGGAGCTGTTTTTT. It translates to CASSYAGTMYTGELFF.

In regard to this clonotype: Germline is not matched at one junction end, which may reflect a read error. The chain uses TRBV27 and TRBJ1-2; D not certain. Germline-derived CDR1 and CDR2 are MNHEY and SMNVEV (reference sequence). The CDR3 loop spans 13 amino acids. DNA of the CDR3: TGTGCCAGCGGTTTTCAGTCCAACTATGGCTACACCTTC. Protein: CASGFQSNYGYTF.

Concerning this clonotype itself: A much larger clone lies one base from this, so it may be a read error. This chain links TRBV28 with TRBJ2-7; D call uncertain. The CDR3 totals 12 residues. Germline CDR1 reads MDHEN; CDR2 reads SYDVKM. Here the CDR3 reads CANSATRYEQYF. CDR3 coding DNA: TGTGCCAACAGTGCGACACGCTACGAGCAGTACTTC.

The V and J genes are TRBV13 and TRBJ2-1; D gene ambiguous. This CDR3 contains 15 residues. The ends were cut back, 3 bases at V and 0 bases at J, with 9 bases in the middle. Germline V gives CDR1 PRHDT, CDR2 FYEKMQ (reference sequence). The CDR3 region is CASSLGRTSYNEQFF. As DNA, the CDR3 is TGTGCCAGCAGCTTGGGCCGGACCTCCTACAATGAGCAGTTCTTC.

The chain uses TRBV7-9 and TRBJ2-2, with a weak D call TRBD1 (6 bases). This CDR3 region has 15 residues. Germline loops: CDR1 SEHNR, CDR2 FQNEAQ (reference sequence). The V and J ends lost 3 bases and 2 bases respectively, with 10 bases between them. The DNA of the CDR3 is TGTGCCAGCAGCTTGAGGGGACACAACACCGGGGAGCTGTTTTTT. Amino acid sequence: CASSLRGHNTGELFF.

About this clonotype: Relative to the germline gene, one junction end is altered; a read error may explain this. This chain connects TRBV13 to TRBJ1-1; D is unresolved. CDR3 length: 14 residues. The germline V gene has CDR1 PRHDT and CDR2 FYEKMQ (reference sequence). CDR3 coding DNA: TGTGCCAGCAGCTTAGAATCAGGCAACACTGAAGCTTTATTT. Its protein product is CASSLESGNTEALF.

With regard to this clonotype: A much larger clonotype is one base distant, so this may be a read error. Likely a read error: the CDR3 ends without its conserved phenylalanine or tryptophan. The rearrangement joins TRBV6-5 to TRBJ1-1; D remains unclear. V lost 7 bases, J lost 1 base, and 13 bases lay in between. CDR3 size: 14 residues. The germline gives CDR1 MNHEY, CDR2 SVGAGI. CDR3 in amino acids: CASTSSTPNTEAFC. The CDR3 DNA reads TGTGCCAGCACAAGCTCCACACCGAACACTGAAGCTTTCTGT.

Comment on this clonotype: A much more abundant neighbour one base away suggests this may be a read error. The chain is built from TRBV12-3 or TRBV12-4 and TRBJ2-3, with D perhaps matching TRBD1 or TRBD2 (5 bases each). This CDR3 contains 14 residues. CDR3 DNA: TGTGCCAGCAGCCCTCCGGGGCCAGGAGATATGCAGTATTTT. Its translation: CASSPPGPGDMQYF.

The chain couples TRBV14 to TRBJ2-3; 11 positions agree with TRBD2. Trimming removed 0 bases from V and 2 bases from J; junction bases left unmatched: 10. Germline loops: CDR1 SGHDN, CDR2 FVKESK. The CDR3 consists of 19 residues. The CDR3 protein is CASSQDGGLAEGYTDTQYF. The CDR3 DNA sequence: TGTGCCAGCAGCCAAGATGGGGGACTAGCGGAGGGATACACAGATACGCAGTATTTT.

This chain connects TRBV29-1 to TRBJ2-3; TRBD1 aligns across 9 bases. The CDR3 totals 17 residues. V was pared by 4 bases and J by 4 bases, with 15 bases of the junction left unmatched. CDR1 is SQVTM and CDR2 is ANQGSEA in the germline V gene. The CDR3 region has the DNA TGCAGCGTTGGAGCTACGGACAGGGGAATATTCTCAGATACGCAGTATTTT. Its protein product is CSVGATDRGIFSDTQYF.

This clonotype has more than one count but fewer than ten. The chain combines TRBV7-3 with TRBJ2-7; 8 positions agree with TRBD2. Germline trimming cut 3 bases from V and 0 bases from J; bases unmatched to any gene: 7. From germline, CDR1 is SGHTA and CDR2 FQGTGA. CDR3 length: 16 residues. CDR3: CASSFPQREFSYEQYF. The CDR3 DNA sequence: TGTGCCAGCAGCTTCCCACAGCGGGAGTTCTCCTACGAGCAGTACTTC.

Points on this clonotype: Given a much more abundant clone one base away, this may be a read error. The V call is TRBV19, the J call TRBJ1-5; D remains unclear. CDR1 is LNHDA, CDR2 SQIVND, per germline (reference sequence). The CDR3 covers 15 residues. The CDR3 DNA is TGTGCCGGTAGTACCCGGGGAAGCGTCAATCAGCCCCAGCATTTT. It yields the protein CAGSTRGSVNQPQHF.

This clonotype showed up just a few times. The chain couples TRBV13 to TRBJ2-2, with D maybe TRBD2 (5 bases). There are 14 residues in the CDR3. Germline V CDR1 and CDR2: PRHDT, FYEKMQ (reference sequence). The germline V and J ends were trimmed by 6 bases and 7 bases, with 15 bases remaining between them. This CDR3 reads CASSSVGNNGELFF. As DNA, the CDR3 is TGTGCCAGCAGTTCCGTCGGGAATAACGGGGAGCTGTTTTTT.

This clonotype occurred many times. J is TRBJ2-7 and V is TRBV7-2; tentative D call: TRBD1 (6 bases). Trimming removed 4 bases from V and 5 bases from J, with 15 bases in between. Germline-derived CDR1 and CDR2 are SGHTA and FQGNSA. The CDR3 length is 14 residues. Here the CDR3 reads CASSSYSTGHEQYF. CDR3 DNA sequence: TGTGCCAGCAGCTCTTACTCGACAGGCCACGAGCAGTACTTC.

This clonotype was seen only once. This may be a read error, as it is one base from a much larger clone. The chain employs TRBV24-1 and TRBJ2-3; D gene uncertain. Looked up from germline, CDR1 is KGHDR and CDR2 is SFDVKD. The CDR3 consists of 15 residues. In DNA, the CDR3 is TGTGCCACCAGTGATTCTGGAGATCTCACAGCTACGCAGTATTTT. Translating gives CATSDSGDLTATQYF.

The rearrangement joins TRBV27 to TRBJ1-2; 8 nucleotides agree with TRBD1. The germline gives CDR1 MNHEY, CDR2 SMNVEV (reference sequence). The CDR3 spans 12 residues. V shed 10 bases, J shed 8 bases, and the junction held 9 bases outside the gene matches. The CDR3 DNA is TGTGCCACTACGGACAGGGAAGGAGGCTACACCTTC. This encodes CATTDREGGYTF.

This clonotype showed up just a few times. The CDR3 sequence is CASSISRNSYEQYF. The CDR3 coding sequence is TGTGCCAGTAGTATATCCCGAAACTCCTACGAGCAGTACTTC. The chain employs TRBV19 and TRBJ2-7; D gene unclear. Between the trimmed V and J ends, which lost 2 bases and 0 bases, there was a span of 8 bases. CDR3 size: 14 residues. Germline lookup yields CDR1 LNHDA and CDR2 SQIVND (reference sequence).

This clonotype was seen repeatedly, ten times or more. The J gene is TRBJ2-7, the V gene TRBV4-3; D remains unclear. The CDR3 is made up of 15 amino acids. With 1 base removed from V and 2 bases from J, the gap between germline ends came to 12 bases. Germline values: CDR1 LGHNA, CDR2 YSLEER. Written as DNA, the CDR3 is TGCGCCAGCAGCCAAGTATCGGAACCGACCTACGAGCAGTACTTC. This codes for CASSQVSEPTYEQYF.

This clonotype was picked up a small number of times. V is TRBV6-2 or TRBV6-3 and J is TRBJ2-2, with 8 bases matching TRBD2. The ends lost 2 bases at V and 6 bases at J; junction bases unmatched: 8. CDR3 length: 16 residues. CDR1 is MNHEY and CDR2 is SVGEGT in the germline V gene. This chain's CDR3 is CASSYVAGGKAGELFF. Written as DNA, the CDR3 is TGTGCCAGCAGTTACGTTGCGGGAGGAAAGGCCGGGGAGCTGTTTTTT.

The gene calls are TRBV4-2 and TRBJ2-7; 11 bases agree with TRBD1. There are 16 residues in the CDR3. Germline loops: CDR1 LGHNA, CDR2 YNFKEQ. The V gene end was trimmed by 0 bases and the J gene end by 0 bases; junction bases not matched to a gene: 1. CDR3 in DNA: TGTGCCAGCAGCCAAGAGGGACAGGGGGGCTCCTACGAGCAGTACTTC. Amino acid sequence: CASSQEGQGGSYEQYF.

This clonotype was seen more than once but under ten times. The V gene is TRBV6-5, the J gene TRBJ1-1; TRBD1 agrees at 9 bases. Germline V lookup: CDR1 MNHEY, CDR2 SVGAGI. The CDR3 has 13 amino acids. V shed 4 bases, J shed 7 bases, and the junction held 4 bases outside the gene matches. The CDR3 spells CASSLDRGVEAFF. CDR3 nucleotides: TGTGCCAGCAGTTTAGACAGGGGGGTTGAAGCTTTCTTT.

In its sample, this clonotype was seen many times. The chain is built from TRBV29-1 and TRBJ2-7, with D hard to call. V lost 3 bases to trimming and J lost 5 bases, with 8 bases between them. Per the germline V gene, CDR1 is SQVTM and CDR2 is ANQGSEA. The CDR3 runs to 11 residues. For the CDR3, the DNA is TGCAGCGTTGAGGCCGGCAACGAGCAGTACTTC. It specifies CSVEAGNEQYF.

Ten or more counts support this clonotype. V gene TRBV20-1 combines with J gene TRBJ2-7; 7 nucleotides align to TRBD1. The germline gives CDR1 DFQATT, CDR2 SNEGSKA (reference sequence). The CDR3 has 14 residues. V lost 6 bases, J lost 1 base, and 9 bases stayed unmatched. CDR3 sequence reads: CSATGQDLSYEQYF. The CDR3 DNA reads TGCAGTGCCACCGGACAGGATTTGTCCTACGAGCAGTACTTC.